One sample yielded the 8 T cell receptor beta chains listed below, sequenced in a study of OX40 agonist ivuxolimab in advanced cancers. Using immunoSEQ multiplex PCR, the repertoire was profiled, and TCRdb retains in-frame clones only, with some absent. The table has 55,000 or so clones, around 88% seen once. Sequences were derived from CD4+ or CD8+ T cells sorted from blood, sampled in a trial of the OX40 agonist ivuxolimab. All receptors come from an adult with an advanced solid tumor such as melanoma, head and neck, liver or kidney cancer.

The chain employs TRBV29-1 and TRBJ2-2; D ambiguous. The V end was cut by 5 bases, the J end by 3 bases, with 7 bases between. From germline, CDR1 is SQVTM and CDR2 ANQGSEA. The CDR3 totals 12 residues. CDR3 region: CSVREYTGELFF. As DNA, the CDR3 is TGCAGCGTTCGCGAGTACACCGGGGAGCTGTTTTTT.

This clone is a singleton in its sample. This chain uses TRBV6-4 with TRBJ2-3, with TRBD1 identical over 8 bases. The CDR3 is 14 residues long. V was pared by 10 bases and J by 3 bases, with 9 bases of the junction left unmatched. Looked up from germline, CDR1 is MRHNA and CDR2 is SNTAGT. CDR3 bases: TGTGCCACTTCCGACAGGGGAGTAACAGATACGCAGTATTTT. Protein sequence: CATSDRGVTDTQYF.

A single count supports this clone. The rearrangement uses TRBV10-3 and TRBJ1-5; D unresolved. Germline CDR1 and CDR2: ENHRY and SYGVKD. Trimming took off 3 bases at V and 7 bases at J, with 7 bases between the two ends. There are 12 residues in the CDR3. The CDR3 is CAISDSGQPQHF. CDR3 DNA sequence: TGTGCCATCAGTGATTCCGGACAGCCCCAGCATTTT.

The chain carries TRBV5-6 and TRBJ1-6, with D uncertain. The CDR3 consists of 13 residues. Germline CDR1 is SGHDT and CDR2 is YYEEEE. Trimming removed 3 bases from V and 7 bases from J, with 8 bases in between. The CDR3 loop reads CASSWEENSPLHF. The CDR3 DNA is TGTGCCAGCAGCTGGGAAGAGAATTCACCCCTCCACTTT.

CDR3 sequence (DNA): TGTGCCAGCAGTCGACGTGTTTATGCAGCGGGAGCGGTCTACAATGAGCAGTTCTTC. Its protein product is CASSRRVYAAGAVYNEQFF. The chain links TRBV27 to TRBJ2-1, with 8 nucleotides matching TRBD2. The CDR3 loop spans 19 amino acids. The ends lost 5 bases at V and 3 bases at J; junction bases unmatched: 18. Germline V gene sequence: CDR1 MNHEY, CDR2 SMNVEV (reference sequence).

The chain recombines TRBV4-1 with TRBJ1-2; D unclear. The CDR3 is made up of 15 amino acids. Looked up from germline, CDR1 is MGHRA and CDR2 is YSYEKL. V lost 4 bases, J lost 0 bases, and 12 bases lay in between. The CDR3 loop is CASSPADRTNYGYTF. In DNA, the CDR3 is TGCGCCAGCAGCCCAGCGGATAGAACTAACTATGGCTACACCTTC.

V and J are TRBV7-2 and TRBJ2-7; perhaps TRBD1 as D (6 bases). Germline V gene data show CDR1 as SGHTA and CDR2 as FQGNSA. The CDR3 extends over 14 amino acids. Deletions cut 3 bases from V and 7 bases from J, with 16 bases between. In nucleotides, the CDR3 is TGTGCCAGCAGCTTCGGGACACACGCCGGGGAGCAGTACTTC. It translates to CASSFGTHAGEQYF.

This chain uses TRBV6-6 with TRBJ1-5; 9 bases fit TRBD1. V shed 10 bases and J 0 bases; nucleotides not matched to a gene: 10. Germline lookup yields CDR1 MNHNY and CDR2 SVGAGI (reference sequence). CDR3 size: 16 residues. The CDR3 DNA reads TGTGCCACGATGGACAGGGGTGTAGCTAGCAATCAGCCCCAGCATTTT. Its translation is CATMDRGVASNQPQHF.